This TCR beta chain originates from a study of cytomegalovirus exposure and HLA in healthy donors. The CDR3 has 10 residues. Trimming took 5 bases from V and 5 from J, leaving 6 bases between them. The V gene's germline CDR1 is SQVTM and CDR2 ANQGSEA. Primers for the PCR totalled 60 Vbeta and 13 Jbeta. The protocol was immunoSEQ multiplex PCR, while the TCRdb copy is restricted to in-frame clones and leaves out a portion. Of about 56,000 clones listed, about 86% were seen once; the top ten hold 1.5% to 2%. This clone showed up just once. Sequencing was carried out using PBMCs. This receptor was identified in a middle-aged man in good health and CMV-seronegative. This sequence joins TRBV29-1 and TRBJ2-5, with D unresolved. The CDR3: CSVSMETQYF. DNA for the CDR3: TGCAGCGTTTCCATGGAGACCCAGTACTTC.